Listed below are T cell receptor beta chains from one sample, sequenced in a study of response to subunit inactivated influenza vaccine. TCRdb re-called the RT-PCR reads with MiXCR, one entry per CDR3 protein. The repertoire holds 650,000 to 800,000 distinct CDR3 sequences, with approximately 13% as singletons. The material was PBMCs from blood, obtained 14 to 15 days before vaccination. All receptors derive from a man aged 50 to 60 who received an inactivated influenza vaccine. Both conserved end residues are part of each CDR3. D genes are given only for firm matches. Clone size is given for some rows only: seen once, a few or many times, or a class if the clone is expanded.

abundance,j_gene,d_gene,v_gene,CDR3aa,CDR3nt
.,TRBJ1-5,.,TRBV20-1,CSARVTGGAGNQPQHF,TGCAGTGCTAGAGTTACGGGGGGCGCGGGCAATCAGCCCCAGCATTTT
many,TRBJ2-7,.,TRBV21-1,CASLIQSDDEQYF,TGTGCCAGTCTCATACAGTCTGACGACGAGCAGTACTTC
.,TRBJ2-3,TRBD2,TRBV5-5,CASSKNRPGEGDTQYF,TGTGCCAGCAGCAAAAACCGCCCGGGGGAGGGGGATACGCAGTATTTT
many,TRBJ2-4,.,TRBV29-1,CSVREPLRKNIQYF,TGCAGCGTCCGGGAACCTCTTCGCAAAAACATTCAGTACTTC
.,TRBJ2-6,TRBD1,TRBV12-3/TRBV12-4,CASSPGQGVSGANVLTF,TGTGCCAGCAGCCCGGGACAGGGGGTCTCTGGGGCCAACGTCCTGACTTTC
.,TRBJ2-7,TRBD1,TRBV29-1,CSVVTGGREQYF,TGCAGCGTCGTGACAGGGGGACGAGAGCAGTACTTC
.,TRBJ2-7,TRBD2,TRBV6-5,CASSYSLTNREALYEQYF,TGTGCCAGCAGTTACTCCCTGACCAACCGGGAGGCCCTCTACGAGCAGTACTTC
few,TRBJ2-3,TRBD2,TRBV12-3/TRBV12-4,CASSPRLAGRSDTQYF,TGTGCCAGCAGTCCGAGACTAGCGGGGCGGTCAGATACGCAGTATTTT
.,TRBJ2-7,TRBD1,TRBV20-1,CSARWTGKGGKGEQYF,TGCAGTGCTAGATGGACAGGGAAGGGGGGAAAGGGAGAGCAGTACTTC
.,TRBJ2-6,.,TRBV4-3,CASSQGGEPGANVLTF,TGCGCCAGCAGCCAAGGTGGGGAACCTGGGGCCAACGTCCTGACTTTC
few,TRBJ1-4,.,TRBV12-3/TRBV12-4,CASSFPGSREKLFF,TGTGCCAGCAGTTTCCCGGGTTCGAGAGAAAAACTGTTTTTT
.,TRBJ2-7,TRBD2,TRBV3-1,CACSPGLAGASSYEQYF,TGTGCCTGCAGCCCAGGACTAGCGGGGGCGAGCTCCTACGAGCAGTACTTC
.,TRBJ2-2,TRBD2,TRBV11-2,CASSPRPGTSGGLTGELFF,TGTGCCAGCAGCCCCCGACCCGGGACTAGCGGGGGACTCACCGGGGAGCTGTTTTTT
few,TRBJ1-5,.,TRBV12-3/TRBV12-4,CASSFSGRGSQPQHF,TGTGCCAGCAGTTTTTCCGGACGGGGCAGTCAGCCCCAGCATTTT
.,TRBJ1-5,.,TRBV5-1,CASSPGDFGNQPQHF,TGCGCCAGCAGCCCAGGAGACTTCGGCAATCAGCCCCAGCATTTT
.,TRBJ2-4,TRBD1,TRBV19,CASSQQGNIQYF,TGTGCCAGTAGTCAACAGGGGAACATTCAGTACTTC
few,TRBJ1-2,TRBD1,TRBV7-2,CASSPQTGGDGYTF,TGTGCCAGCAGCCCGCAGACAGGGGGCGATGGCTACACCTTC
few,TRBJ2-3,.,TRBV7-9,CATRGGQSTDTQYF,TGTGCCACAAGGGGGGGCCAAAGCACAGATACGCAGTATTTT
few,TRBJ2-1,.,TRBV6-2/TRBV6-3,CASSYQELNEQFF,TGTGCCAGCAGTTATCAGGAACTCAATGAGCAGTTCTTC
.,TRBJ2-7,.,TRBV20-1,CSASRENYEQYF,TGCAGTGCGAGTAGGGAAAACTACGAGCAGTACTTC
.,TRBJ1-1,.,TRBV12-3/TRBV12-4,CASSLGVSTEAFF,TGTGCCAGCAGTTTAGGGGTGAGCACTGAAGCTTTCTTT
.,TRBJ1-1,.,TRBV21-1,CASSPTGPGRYTEAFF,TGTGCCAGCAGTCCGACCGGGCCCGGCAGATACACTGAAGCTTTCTTT
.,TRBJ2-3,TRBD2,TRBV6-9,CASSYSLAGTDTQYF,TGTGCCAGCAGTTATTCACTAGCGGGCACAGATACGCAGTATTTT
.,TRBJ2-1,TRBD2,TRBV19,CASIRTSGSYNEQFF,TGTGCCAGTATTAGGACTAGCGGCTCCTACAATGAGCAGTTCTTC
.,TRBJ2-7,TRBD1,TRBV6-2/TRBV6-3,CASSITGTETLEQYF,TGTGCCAGCAGTATCACCGGGACAGAGACTCTCGAGCAGTACTTC
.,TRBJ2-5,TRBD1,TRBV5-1,CASSPAGGVVETQYF,TGCGCCAGCAGCCCCGCAGGGGGTGTGGTCGAGACCCAGTACTTC
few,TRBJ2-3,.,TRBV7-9,CASSLDPGPRTDTQYF,TGTGCCAGCAGCTTAGACCCGGGACCTCGCACAGATACGCAGTATTTT
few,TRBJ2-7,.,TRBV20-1,CSARDLTGPRAYEQYF,TGCAGTGCTAGAGATCTAACGGGGCCGAGGGCCTACGAGCAGTACTTC
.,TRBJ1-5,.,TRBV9,CASSPGPDQPQHF,TGTGCCAGCAGCCCAGGGCCGGATCAGCCCCAGCATTTT
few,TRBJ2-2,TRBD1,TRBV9,CASSVGQGRGTGELFF,TGTGCCAGCAGCGTAGGACAGGGTAGGGGGACCGGGGAGCTGTTTTTT
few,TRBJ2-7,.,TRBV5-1,CASSLIGSSSEQYF,TGCGCCAGCAGCTTGATAGGGAGTTCCTCCGAGCAGTACTTC
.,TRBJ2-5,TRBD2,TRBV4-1,CASSQGDYEETQYF,TGCGCCAGCAGCCAAGGGGACTATGAAGAGACCCAGTACTTC
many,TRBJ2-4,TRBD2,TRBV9,CASSARAGLDLAKNIQYF,TGTGCCAGCAGCGCACGAGCGGGACTCGATTTAGCCAAAAACATTCAGTACTTC
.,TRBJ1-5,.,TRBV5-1,CASSLNRPADTQHF,TGCGCCAGCAGCTTAAATCGGCCAGCAGATACGCAGCATTTT
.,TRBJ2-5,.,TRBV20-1,CSAPLGTQETQYF,TGCAGTGCACCGTTGGGGACCCAAGAGACCCAGTACTTC
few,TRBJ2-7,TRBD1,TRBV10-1,CASSRSRNRGEQYF,TGCGCCAGCAGTCGGTCCCGAAACAGGGGTGAGCAGTACTTC
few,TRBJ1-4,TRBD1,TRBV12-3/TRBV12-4,CARGTDINEKLFF,TGTGCCAGGGGGACAGATATTAATGAAAAACTGTTTTTT
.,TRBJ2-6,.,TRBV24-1,CATSDPWGQNSGANVLTF,TGTGCCACCAGTGACCCTTGGGGACAAAACTCTGGGGCCAACGTCCTGACTTTC
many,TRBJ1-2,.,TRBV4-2,CASSQVEGQNYGYTF,TGTGCCAGCAGCCAAGTTGAGGGACAAAACTATGGCTACACCTTC
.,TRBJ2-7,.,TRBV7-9,CASGRLSYEQYF,TGTGCCAGCGGGAGGCTCTCCTACGAGCAGTACTTC
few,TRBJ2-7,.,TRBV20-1,CSARGSAPYEQYF,TGCAGTGCTAGAGGGAGCGCTCCCTACGAGCAGTACTTC
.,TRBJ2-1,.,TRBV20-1,CSAWKASPGEQFF,TGCAGTGCCTGGAAGGCCAGCCCAGGTGAGCAGTTCTTC
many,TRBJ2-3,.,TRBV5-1,CASRLLATATDTQYF,TGCGCCAGCAGGTTGTTAGCGACAGCCACAGATACGCAGTATTTT
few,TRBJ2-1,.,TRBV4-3,CASSQEEAGNYNEQFF,TGCGCCAGCAGCCAAGAAGAGGCAGGGAACTACAATGAGCAGTTCTTC
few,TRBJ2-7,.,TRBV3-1,CASSQPKKKTYEQYF,TGTGCCAGCAGCCAACCTAAAAAAAAGACCTACGAGCAGTACTTC
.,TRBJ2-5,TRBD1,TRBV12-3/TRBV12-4,CASSFFTVRDRAAETQYF,TGTGCCAGCAGTTTCTTTACAGTGAGGGACAGGGCCGCTGAGACCCAGTACTTC
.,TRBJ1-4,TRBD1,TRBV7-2,CASSYQGAREKLFF,TGTGCCAGCAGTTACCAGGGGGCGCGGGAAAAACTGTTTTTT
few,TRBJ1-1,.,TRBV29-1,CSVGIARGTEAFF,TGCAGCGTGGGGATAGCAAGGGGCACTGAAGCTTTCTTT
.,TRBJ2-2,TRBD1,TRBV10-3,CAISDDRGTSGELFF,TGTGCCATCAGTGACGACAGGGGCACATCCGGGGAGCTGTTTTTT
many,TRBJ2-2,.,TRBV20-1,CSASRPDGELFF,TGCAGTGCTTCCCGCCCCGACGGGGAGCTGTTTTTT
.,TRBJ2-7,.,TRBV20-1,CSASISSYEQYF,TGCAGTGCTAGTATCAGCTCCTACGAGCAGTACTTC
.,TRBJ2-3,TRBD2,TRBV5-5,CASSLTSGREYF,TGTGCCAGCAGCTTGACTAGCGGGAGAGAGTATTTT
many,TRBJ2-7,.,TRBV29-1,CSVSHYTGEQYF,TGCAGCGTTTCTCACTACACGGGAGAGCAGTACTTC